This passage covers 7 T cell receptor beta chains from one sample sequenced in a study of blood T cell repertoires in COVID-19. Method: immunoSEQ multiplex PCR; TCRdb's copy keeps in-frame clones and lacks some. In the table there are around 340,000 clones, roughly 87% of which are singletons. The sequenced sample consisted of peripheral blood. Receptor source: a woman aged 55-70 years with COVID-19, enrolled during active disease.

The V and J genes are TRBV29-1 and TRBJ2-7; 10 bases line up with TRBD2. Trimming cost V 1 base and J 9 bases; bases outside gene matches: 6. Germline V gene data show CDR1 as SQVTM and CDR2 as ANQGSEA. The CDR3 runs 13 residues. CDR3 sequence (DNA): TGCAGCGTTGAAGGGAGCGGGGGGGGTAGGCAGTACTTC. As protein: CSVEGSGGGRQYF.

J is TRBJ1-2 and V is TRBV19; a possible D gene is TRBD1 (6 bases). V gave up 7 bases and J gave up 0 bases, with 15 bases separating them. CDR1 and CDR2 (germline): LNHDA, SQIVND (reference sequence). The CDR3 loop spans 15 amino acids. CDR3: CASTPDRRSNYGYTF. DNA of the CDR3: TGTGCCAGTACCCCCGACAGGAGGTCTAACTATGGCTACACCTTC.

This clone came up once. The V and J genes are TRBV5-6 and TRBJ1-3; perhaps TRBD1 as D (6 bases). This CDR3 has 16 amino acids. Per the germline V gene, CDR1 is SGHDT and CDR2 is YYEEEE. Trimming took off 2 bases at V and 1 base at J, with 13 bases between the two ends. The CDR3 DNA is TGTGCCAGCAGCTTTTTATCAGGGGAGTCTGGAAACACCATATATTTT. Translated: CASSFLSGESGNTIYF.

With regard to this clone: This sample includes further DNA sequences coding for the same CDR3. The V gene is TRBV25-1, the J gene TRBJ1-2; D is possibly TRBD1 (6 bases). Germline V gene sequence: CDR1 MGHDK, CDR2 SYGVNS. Trimming cost V 3 bases and J 4 bases, with 12 bases left between them. This CDR3 spans 14 amino acids. DNA of the CDR3: TGTGCCAGCAGTGAGAGAGGACAGTTCTATGGCTACACCTTC. It encodes CASSERGQFYGYTF.

The chain uses TRBV19 and TRBJ1-4; D is ambiguous. The CDR3 contains 14 residues. Trimming took off 7 bases at V and 4 bases at J, with 13 bases between the two ends. The germline gives CDR1 LNHDA, CDR2 SQIVND (reference sequence). The CDR3 DNA reads TGTGCCAGTACCCCCCGGTCGGGTAATGAAAAACTGTTTTTT. Translated: CASTPRSGNEKLFF.

The chain joins TRBV20-1 to TRBJ1-2; 7 bases agree with TRBD1. The CDR3 runs to 11 residues. V gave up 3 bases and J gave up 8 bases; unmatched junction bases: 3. Germline CDR1 is DFQATT and CDR2 is SNEGSKA (reference sequence). The CDR3 bases are TGCAGTGCTAGGCCAGGGGGGGGCTACACCTTC. Its protein is CSARPGGGYTF.

Comment on this clone: The sample carries other DNA sequences with the same CDR3. The chain recombines TRBV18 with TRBJ1-5, with no clear D. V was pared by 3 bases and J by 3 bases, with 6 bases between. Germline V CDR1 and CDR2: KGHSH, LQKENI. The CDR3 runs 13 residues. The chain's CDR3 is CASSPGVNQPQHF. The CDR3 nucleotides read TGTGCCAGCTCACCCGGAGTCAATCAGCCCCAGCATTTT.